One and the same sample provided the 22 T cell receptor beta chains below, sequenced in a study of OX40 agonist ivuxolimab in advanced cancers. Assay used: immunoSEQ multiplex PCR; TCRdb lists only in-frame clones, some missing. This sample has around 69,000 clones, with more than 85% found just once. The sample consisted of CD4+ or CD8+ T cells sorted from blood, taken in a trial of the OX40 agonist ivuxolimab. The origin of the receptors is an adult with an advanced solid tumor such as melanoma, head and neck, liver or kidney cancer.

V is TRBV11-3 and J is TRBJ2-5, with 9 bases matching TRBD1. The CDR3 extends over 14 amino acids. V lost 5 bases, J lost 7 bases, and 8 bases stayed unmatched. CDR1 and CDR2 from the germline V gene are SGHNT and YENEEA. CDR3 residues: CASSPNRGQGTQYF. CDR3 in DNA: TGTGCCAGCAGCCCTAACAGGGGACAGGGGACCCAGTACTTC.

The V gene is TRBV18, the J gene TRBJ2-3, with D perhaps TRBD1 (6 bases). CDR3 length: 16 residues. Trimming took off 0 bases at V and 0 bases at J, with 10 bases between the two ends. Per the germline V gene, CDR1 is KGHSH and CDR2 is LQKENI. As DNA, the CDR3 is TGTGCCAGCTCACCACCGGGGGCAGCTAGCACAGATACGCAGTATTTT. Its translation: CASSPPGAASTDTQYF. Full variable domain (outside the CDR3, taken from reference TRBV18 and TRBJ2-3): NAGVMQNPRHLVRRRGQEARLRCSPMKGHSHVYWYRQLPEEGLKFMVYLQKENIIDESGMPKERFSAEFPKEGPSILRIQQVVRGDSAAYFCASSPPGAASTDTQYFGPGTRLTVL.

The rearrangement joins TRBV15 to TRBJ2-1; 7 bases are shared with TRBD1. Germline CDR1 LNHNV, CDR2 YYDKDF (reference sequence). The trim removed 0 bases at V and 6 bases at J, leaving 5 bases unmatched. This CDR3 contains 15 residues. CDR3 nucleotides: TGTGCCACCAGCAGAGATGGGACAGTCGGCAATGAGCAGTTCTTC. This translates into CATSRDGTVGNEQFF.

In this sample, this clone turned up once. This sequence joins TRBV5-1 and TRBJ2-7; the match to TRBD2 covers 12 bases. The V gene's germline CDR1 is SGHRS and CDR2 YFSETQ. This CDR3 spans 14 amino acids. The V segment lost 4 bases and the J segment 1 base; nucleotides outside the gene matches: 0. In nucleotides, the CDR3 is TGCGCCAGCAGCCTAGCGGGGGGGTCCTACGAGCAGTACTTC. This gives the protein CASSLAGGSYEQYF.

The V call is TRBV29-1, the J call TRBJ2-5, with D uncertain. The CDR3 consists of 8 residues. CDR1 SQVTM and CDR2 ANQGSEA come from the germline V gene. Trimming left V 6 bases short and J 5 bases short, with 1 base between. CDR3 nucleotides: TGCAGCGTGGAGACCCAGTACTTC. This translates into CSVETQYF.

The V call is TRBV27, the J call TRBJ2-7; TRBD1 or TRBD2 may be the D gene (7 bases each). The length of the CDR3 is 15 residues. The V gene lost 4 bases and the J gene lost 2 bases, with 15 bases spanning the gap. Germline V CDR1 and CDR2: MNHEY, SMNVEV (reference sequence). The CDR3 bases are TGTGCCAGCAGTTCCAGGGGGGGGGCTACCTACGAGCAGTACTTC. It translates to CASSSRGGATYEQYF.

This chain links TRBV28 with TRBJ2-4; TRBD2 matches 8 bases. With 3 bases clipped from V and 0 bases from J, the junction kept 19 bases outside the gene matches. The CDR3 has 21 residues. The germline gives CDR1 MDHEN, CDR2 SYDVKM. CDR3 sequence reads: CASSFVHGAGVEGEAKNIQYF. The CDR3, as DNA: TGTGCCAGCAGTTTCGTTCATGGAGCGGGGGTCGAAGGCGAAGCCAAAAACATTCAGTACTTC.

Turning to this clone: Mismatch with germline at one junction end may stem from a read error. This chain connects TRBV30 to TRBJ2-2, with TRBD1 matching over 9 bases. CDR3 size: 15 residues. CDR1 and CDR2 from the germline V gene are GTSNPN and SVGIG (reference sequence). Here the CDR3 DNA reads TGTGCCTGGGACGGGGACAGGGTCGAACACCGGGGAGCTGTTTTT. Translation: CAWDGDRVEHRGAVF.

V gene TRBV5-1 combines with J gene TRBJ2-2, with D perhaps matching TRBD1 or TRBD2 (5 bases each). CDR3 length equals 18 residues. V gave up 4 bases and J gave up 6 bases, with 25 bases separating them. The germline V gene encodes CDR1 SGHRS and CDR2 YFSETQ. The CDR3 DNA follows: TGCGCCAGCAGCCGTCGGGACCCTTCCCTTCTTCGTCCCGGGGAGCTGTTTTTT. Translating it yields CASSRRDPSLLRPGELFF.

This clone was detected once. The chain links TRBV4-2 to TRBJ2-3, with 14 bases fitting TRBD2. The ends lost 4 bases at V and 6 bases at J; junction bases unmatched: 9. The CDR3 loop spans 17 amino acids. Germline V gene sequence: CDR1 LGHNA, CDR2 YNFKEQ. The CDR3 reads CASSLTTSGGAGDTQYF. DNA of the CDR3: TGTGCCAGCAGCCTAACGACTAGCGGGGGGGCCGGGGATACGCAGTATTTT.

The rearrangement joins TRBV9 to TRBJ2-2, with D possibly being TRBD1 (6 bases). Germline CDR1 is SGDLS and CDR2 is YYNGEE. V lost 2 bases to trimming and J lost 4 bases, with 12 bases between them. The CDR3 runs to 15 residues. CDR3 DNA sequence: TGTGCCAGCAGCGTCCGGGACACCACCACCGGGGAGCTGTTTTTT. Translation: CASSVRDTTTGELFF.

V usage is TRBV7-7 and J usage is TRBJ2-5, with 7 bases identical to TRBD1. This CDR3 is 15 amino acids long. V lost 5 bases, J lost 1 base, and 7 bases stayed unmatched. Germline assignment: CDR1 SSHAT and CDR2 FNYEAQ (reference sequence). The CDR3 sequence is CASSPQRGPQETQYF. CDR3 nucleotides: TGTGCCAGCAGCCCACAAAGGGGGCCCCAAGAGACCCAGTACTTC.

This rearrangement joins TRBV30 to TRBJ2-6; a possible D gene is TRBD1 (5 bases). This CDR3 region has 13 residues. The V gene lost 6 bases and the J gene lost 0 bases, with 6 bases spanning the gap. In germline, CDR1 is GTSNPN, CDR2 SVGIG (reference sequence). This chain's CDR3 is CACQGSGANVLTF. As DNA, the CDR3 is TGTGCCTGCCAGGGCTCTGGGGCCAACGTCCTGACTTTC.

The CDR3 is CASSIAGTQQFF. The CDR3 DNA reads TGTGCCAGCAGCATAGCCGGGACACAGCAGTTCTTC. The chain has TRBV11-2 and TRBJ2-1, with D possibly matching TRBD1 (6 bases). Trimming took 5 bases from V and 11 from J, leaving 13 bases between them. The CDR3 covers 12 residues. Germline V CDR1 and CDR2: SGHAT, FQNNGV.

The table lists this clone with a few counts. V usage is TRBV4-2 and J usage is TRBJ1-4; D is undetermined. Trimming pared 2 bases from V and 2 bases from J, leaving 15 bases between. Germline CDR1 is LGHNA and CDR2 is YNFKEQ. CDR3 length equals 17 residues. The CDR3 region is CASSQMVGKETNEKLFF. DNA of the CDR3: TGTGCCAGCAGCCAAATGGTGGGAAAGGAGACTAATGAAAAACTGTTTTTT.

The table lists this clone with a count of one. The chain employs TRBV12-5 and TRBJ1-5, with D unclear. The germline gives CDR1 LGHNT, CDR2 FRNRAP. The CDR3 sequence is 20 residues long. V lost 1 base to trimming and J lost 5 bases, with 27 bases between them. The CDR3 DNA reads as TGTGCTAGTGGTTTGGGTACCCCAACCTCTTTCGAGCGTCCGGATCAGCCCCAGCATTTT. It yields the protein CASGLGTPTSFERPDQPQHF.

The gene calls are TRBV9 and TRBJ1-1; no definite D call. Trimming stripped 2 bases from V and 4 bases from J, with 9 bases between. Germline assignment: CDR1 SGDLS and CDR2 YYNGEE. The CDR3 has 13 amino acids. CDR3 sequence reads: CASSVGSSTEAFF. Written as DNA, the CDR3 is TGTGCCAGCAGCGTGGGGTCGAGCACTGAAGCTTTCTTT.

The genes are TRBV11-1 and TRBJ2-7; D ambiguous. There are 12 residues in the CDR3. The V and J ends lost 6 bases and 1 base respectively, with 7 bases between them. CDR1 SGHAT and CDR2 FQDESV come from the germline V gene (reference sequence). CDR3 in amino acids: CASSSDSYEQYF. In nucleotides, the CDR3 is TGTGCCAGCAGTTCTGATTCCTACGAGCAGTACTTC. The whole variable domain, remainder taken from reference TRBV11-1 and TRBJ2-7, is EAEVAQSPRYKITEKSQAVAFWCDPISGHATLYWYRQILGQGPELLVQFQDESVVDDSQLPKDRFSAERLKGVDSTLKIQPAELGDSAMYLCASSSDSYEQYFGPGTRLTVT.

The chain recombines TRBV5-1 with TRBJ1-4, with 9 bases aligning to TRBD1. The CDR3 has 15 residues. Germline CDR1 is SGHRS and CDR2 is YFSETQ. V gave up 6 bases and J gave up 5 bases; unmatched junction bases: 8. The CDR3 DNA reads TGCGCCAGCACCCTGACGGACAGGGGAAATGAAAAACTGTTTTTT. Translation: CASTLTDRGNEKLFF. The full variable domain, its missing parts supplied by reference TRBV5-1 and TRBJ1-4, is KAGVTQTPRYLIKTRGQQVTLSCSPISGHRSVSWYQQTPGQGLQFLFEYFSETQRNKGNFPGRFSGRQFSNSRSEMNVSTLELGDSALYLCASTLTDRGNEKLFFGSGTQLSVL.

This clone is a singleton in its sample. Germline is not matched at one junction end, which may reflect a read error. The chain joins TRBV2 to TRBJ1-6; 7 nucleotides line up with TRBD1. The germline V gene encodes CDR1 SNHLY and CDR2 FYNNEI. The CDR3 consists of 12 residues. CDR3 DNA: TGTGCCAGCAGCAGGGGGGATTCACCCCTCCGCTTT. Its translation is CASSRGDSPLRF.

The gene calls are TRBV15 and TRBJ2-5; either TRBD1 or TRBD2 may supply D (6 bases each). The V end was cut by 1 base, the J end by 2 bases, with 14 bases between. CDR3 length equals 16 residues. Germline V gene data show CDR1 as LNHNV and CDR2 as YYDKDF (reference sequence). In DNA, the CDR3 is TGTGCCACCAGCAGAGCACAGGGAGGCGGGCAAGAGACCCAGTACTTC. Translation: CATSRAQGGGQETQYF. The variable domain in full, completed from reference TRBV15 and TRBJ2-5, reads DAMVIQNPRYQVTQFGKPVTLSCSQTLNHNVMYWYQQKSSQAPKLLFHYYDKDFNNEADTPDNFQSRRPNTSFCFLDIRSPGLGDTAMYLCATSRAQGGGQETQYFGPGTRLLVL.

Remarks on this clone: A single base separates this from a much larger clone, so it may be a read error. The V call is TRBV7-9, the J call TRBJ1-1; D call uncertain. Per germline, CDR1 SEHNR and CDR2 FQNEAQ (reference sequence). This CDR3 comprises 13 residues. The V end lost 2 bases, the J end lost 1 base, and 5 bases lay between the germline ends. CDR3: CASSLPGNTEAFF. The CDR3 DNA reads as TGTGCCAGCAGCTTACCGGGGAACACTGAAGCTTTCTTT. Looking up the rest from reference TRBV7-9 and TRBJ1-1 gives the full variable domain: DTGVSQNPRHKITKRGQNVTFRCDPISEHNRLYWYRQTLGQGPEFLTYFQNEAQLEKSRLLSDRFSAERPKGSFSTLEIQRTEQGDSAMYLCASSLPGNTEAFFGQGTRLTVV.